The 5 T cell receptor beta chains in this list originate from one sample, sequenced in a study of blood T cell repertoires in COVID-19. TCRdb keeps only in-frame clones here, not all; method: immunoSEQ multiplex PCR. The sample shows almost 400,000 clones, about 87% of them seen only once. Sequenced material: peripheral blood. The origin of the receptors is a woman in her sixties with COVID-19, enrolled during active disease.

This clone was counted only a few times. The CDR3 DNA reads TGTGCCAGCAGTGATGTCTCCCGTAGCAATCAGCCCCAGCATTTT. Its protein is CASSDVSRSNQPQHF. V and J are TRBV2 and TRBJ1-5; D remains ambiguous. Germline values: CDR1 SNHLY, CDR2 FYNNEI. V lost 3 bases and J lost 0, with 9 bases in between. The CDR3 spans 15 residues.

V and J are TRBV2 and TRBJ2-5, with a possible D match to TRBD1 (5 bases). CDR3 length: 15 amino acids. Germline lookup yields CDR1 SNHLY and CDR2 FYNNEI. V lost 0 bases and J 1 base, leaving 9 bases between the germline ends. The DNA of the CDR3 is TGTGCCAGCAGTGAAGCGACAGCCCCCCAAGAGACCCAGTACTTC. Translation: CASSEATAPQETQYF.

This clone was seen only once. The chain couples TRBV24-1 to TRBJ2-3; 8 bases line up with TRBD1. V trimming: 6 bases; J trimming: 2 bases; junction bases outside the gene matches: 12. The V gene's germline CDR1 is KGHDR and CDR2 SFDVKD. CDR3 length equals 17 residues. CDR3 sequence: CATSSSGNRGSTDTQYF. Written as DNA, the CDR3 is TGTGCCACCAGTTCGTCGGGCAACAGGGGGTCCACAGATACGCAGTATTTT.

This clone was seen more than once but under ten times. The chain is built from TRBV7-9 and TRBJ2-1; TRBD2 agrees at 11 bases. J was trimmed by 6 bases and V by 7 bases; bases with no gene match: 11. This CDR3 spans 16 amino acids. Germline CDR1 is SEHNR and CDR2 is FQNEAQ (reference sequence). The CDR3 spells CASTYLSGGAPNEQFF. CDR3 DNA: TGTGCCAGCACCTACCTTAGCGGGGGGGCCCCCAATGAGCAGTTCTTC.

V is TRBV5-1 and J is TRBJ2-1, with a possible D match to TRBD1 (6 bases). CDR1 is SGHRS, CDR2 YFSETQ, per germline. Trimming removed 0 bases at V and 4 bases at J, with 11 bases between. CDR3 length: 15 amino acids. CDR3 protein: CASSLAGTFYNEQFF. CDR3 DNA: TGCGCCAGCAGCTTGGCCGGGACATTTTACAATGAGCAGTTCTTC.